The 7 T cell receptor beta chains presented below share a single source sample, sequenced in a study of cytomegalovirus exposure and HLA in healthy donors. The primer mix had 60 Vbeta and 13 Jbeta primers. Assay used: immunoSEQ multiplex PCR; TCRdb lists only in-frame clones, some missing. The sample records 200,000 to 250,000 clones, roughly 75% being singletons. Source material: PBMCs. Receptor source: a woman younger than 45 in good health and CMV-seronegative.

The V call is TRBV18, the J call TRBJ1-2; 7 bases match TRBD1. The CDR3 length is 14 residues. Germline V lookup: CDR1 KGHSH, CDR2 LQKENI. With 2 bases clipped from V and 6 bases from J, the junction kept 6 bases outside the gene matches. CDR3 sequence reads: CASSPAGTEDGYTF. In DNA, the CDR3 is TGTGCCAGCTCACCAGCCGGGACAGAAGATGGCTACACCTTC.

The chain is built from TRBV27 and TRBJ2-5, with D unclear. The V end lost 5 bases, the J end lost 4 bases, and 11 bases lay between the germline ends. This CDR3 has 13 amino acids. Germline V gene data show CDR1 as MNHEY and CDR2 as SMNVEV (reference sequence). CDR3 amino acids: CASSRGRGETQYF. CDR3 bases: TGTGCCAGCAGTCGAGGAAGAGGAGAGACCCAGTACTTC.

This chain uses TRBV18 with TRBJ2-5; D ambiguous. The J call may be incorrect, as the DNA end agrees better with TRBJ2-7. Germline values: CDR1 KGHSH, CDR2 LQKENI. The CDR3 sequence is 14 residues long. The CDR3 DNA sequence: TGTGCCAGCTCACCGGTTCACGCAGACTACGAGCAGTACTTC. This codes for CASSPVHADYEQYF.

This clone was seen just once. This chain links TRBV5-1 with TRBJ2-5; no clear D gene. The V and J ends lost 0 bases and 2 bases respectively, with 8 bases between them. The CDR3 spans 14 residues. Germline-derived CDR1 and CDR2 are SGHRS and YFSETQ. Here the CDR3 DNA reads TGCGCCAGCAGCTTGGGTCCCCATCAAGAGACCCAGTACTTC. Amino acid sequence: CASSLGPHQETQYF.

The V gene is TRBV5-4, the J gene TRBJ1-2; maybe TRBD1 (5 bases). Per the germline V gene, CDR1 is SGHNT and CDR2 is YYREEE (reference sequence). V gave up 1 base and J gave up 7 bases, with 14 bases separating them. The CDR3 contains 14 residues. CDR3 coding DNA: TGTGCCAGCAGCTTGATTTTCAGGGAGGGTGGCTACACCTTC. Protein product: CASSLIFREGGYTF.

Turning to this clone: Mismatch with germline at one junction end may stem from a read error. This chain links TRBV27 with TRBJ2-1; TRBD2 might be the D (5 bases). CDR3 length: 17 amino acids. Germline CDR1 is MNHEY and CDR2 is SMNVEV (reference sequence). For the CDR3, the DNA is TGTGGCAGCAGTCCCCGGGGTAGCCCTAGCTCCTACAATGAGCAGTTCTTC. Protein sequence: CGSSPRGSPSSYNEQFF.

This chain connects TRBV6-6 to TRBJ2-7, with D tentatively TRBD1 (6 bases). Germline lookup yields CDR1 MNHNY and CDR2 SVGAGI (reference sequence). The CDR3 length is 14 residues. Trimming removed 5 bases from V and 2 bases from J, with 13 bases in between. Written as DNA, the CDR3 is TGTGCCAGCAGTCCCCCAGGGGACCCCTACGAGCAGTACTTC. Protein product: CASSPPGDPYEQYF.